This TCR beta chain was recorded in a study of blood T cell repertoires in COVID-19. This clone was observed once. The table came from immunoSEQ multiplex PCR; TCRdb's copy has only in-frame clones and leaves some out. Of under 250,000 clones listed, approximately 85% were seen once; the top ten hold roughly 12%. The sample was peripheral blood. The clonotype comes from an elderly man with acute or convalescent COVID-19.

The CDR3 loop reads CASSFSPGVNTEAFF. In DNA form, the CDR3 reads TGCGCCAGCAGCTTCTCTCCAGGGGTGAACACTGAAGCTTTCTTT. The chain carries TRBV5-1 and TRBJ1-1; maybe TRBD1 (6 bases). This CDR3 spans 15 amino acids. The germline gives CDR1 SGHRS, CDR2 YFSETQ. The ends were cut back, 2 bases at V and 0 bases at J, with 11 bases in the middle.